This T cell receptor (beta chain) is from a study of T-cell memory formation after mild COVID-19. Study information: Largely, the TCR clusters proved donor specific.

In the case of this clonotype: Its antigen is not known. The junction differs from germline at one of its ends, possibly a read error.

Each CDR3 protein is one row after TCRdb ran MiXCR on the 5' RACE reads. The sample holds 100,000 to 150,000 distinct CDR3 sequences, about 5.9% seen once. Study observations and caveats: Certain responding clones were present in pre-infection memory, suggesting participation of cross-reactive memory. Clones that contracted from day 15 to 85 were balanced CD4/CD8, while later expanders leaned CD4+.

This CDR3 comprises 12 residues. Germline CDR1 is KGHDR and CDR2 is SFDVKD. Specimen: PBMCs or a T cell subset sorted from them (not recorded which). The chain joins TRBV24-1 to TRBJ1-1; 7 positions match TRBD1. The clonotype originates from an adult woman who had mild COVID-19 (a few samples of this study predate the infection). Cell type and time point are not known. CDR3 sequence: CASRGKYTEAFF. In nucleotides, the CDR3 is TGTGCCTCCAGGGGGAAGTACACTGAAGCTTTCTTT.